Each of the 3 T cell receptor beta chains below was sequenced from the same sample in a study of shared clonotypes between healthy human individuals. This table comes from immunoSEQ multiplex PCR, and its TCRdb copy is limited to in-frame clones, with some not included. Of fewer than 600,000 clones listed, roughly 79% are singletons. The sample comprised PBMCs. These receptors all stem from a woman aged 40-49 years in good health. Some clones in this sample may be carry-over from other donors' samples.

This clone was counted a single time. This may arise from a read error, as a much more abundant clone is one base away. CDR3 coding DNA: TGTGCCTGGAGTATGGGACAGGGGTATCAGCCCCAGCATTTT. Its translation: CAWSMGQGYQPQHF. The V gene is TRBV30, the J gene TRBJ1-5; 10 positions agree with TRBD1. CDR3 length: 14 residues. J was trimmed by 5 bases and V by 2 bases; bases with no gene match: 3. Looked up from germline, CDR1 is GTSNPN and CDR2 is SVGIG (reference sequence). Complete variable domain (other parts from reference TRBV30 and TRBJ1-5): SQTIHQWPATLVQPVGSPLSLECTVEGTSNPNLYWYRQAAGRGLQLLFYSVGIGQISSEVPQNLSASRPQDRQFILSSKKLLLSDSGFYLCAWSMGQGYQPQHFGDGTRLSIL.

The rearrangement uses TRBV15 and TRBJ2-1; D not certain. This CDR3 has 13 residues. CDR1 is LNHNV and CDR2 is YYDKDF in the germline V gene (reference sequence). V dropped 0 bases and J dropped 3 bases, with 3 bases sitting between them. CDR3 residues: CATSRDHYNEQFF. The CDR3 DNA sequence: TGTGCCACCAGCAGAGATCACTACAATGAGCAGTTCTTC.

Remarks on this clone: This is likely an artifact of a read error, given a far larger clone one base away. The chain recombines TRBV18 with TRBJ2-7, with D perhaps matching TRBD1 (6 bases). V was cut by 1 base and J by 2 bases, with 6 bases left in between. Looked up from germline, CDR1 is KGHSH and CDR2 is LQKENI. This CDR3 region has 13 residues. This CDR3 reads CASSPQGAYEQYF. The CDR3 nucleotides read TGTGCCAGCTCACCACAGGGGGCCTACGAGCAGTACTTC.